This TCR beta chain was obtained from a study of cytomegalovirus exposure and HLA in healthy donors. The CDR3 sequence is 11 residues long. The ends were cut back, 8 bases at V and 7 bases at J, with 11 bases in the middle. The germline CDR1 and CDR2 sequences are SEHNR and FQNEAQ (reference sequence). Assay used: immunoSEQ multiplex PCR; TCRdb lists only in-frame clones, some missing. The repertoire consists of some 180,000 clones, with roughly 81% occurring once and the leading ten covering 1% to 1.5%. The sample comprised PBMCs. The receptor was isolated from a woman in her twenties or thirties in good health and CMV-seronegative. This sequence joins TRBV7-9 and TRBJ1-1; unclear D gene. The CDR3 protein is CASSSGIEAFF. CDR3 DNA sequence: TGTGCCAGCTCCTCGGGGATTGAAGCTTTCTTT.